One and the same sample provided the 8 T cell receptor beta chains below, sequenced in a study of Graves' ophthalmopathy and Graves' hyperthyroidism. The study amplified TCR beta CDR3 regions using RNA transcripts. HTBI primers primed a first-round RT-PCR, and a second-round multiplex PCR followed. MiXCR was run by TCRdb on the multiplex PCR reads, yielding one entry per CDR3 protein. The sample has roughly 600,000 distinct CDR3 sequences, under 45% seen once; the top ten hold about 4.1%. The sequenced sample consisted of peripheral blood or thyroid tissue (not recorded which). These receptors all come from an adult man with Graves' hyperthyroidism.

This sequence joins TRBV28 and TRBJ1-1; perhaps TRBD1 as D (5 bases). V was clipped by 6 bases and J by 1 base, with 9 bases between them. The CDR3 has 13 residues. Germline V gene data show CDR1 as MDHEN and CDR2 as SYDVKM. CDR3 amino acids: CASSHRRNTEAFF. The CDR3 DNA follows: TGTGCCAGCAGCCACAGGAGGAACACTGAAGCTTTCTTT.

This clonotype was detected many times. This rearrangement joins TRBV20-1 to TRBJ1-5, with D tentatively TRBD1 (5 bases). Between the trimmed V and J ends, which lost 5 bases and 4 bases, there was a span of 18 bases. The CDR3 has 15 residues. Germline V gene lookup returns CDR1 DFQATT and CDR2 SNEGSKA (reference sequence). The CDR3 DNA follows: TGCAGTGCTGTACCCCTACTCCAGGGAAATCAGCCCCAGCATTTT. Residues: CSAVPLLQGNQPQHF.

Remarks on this clonotype: A much larger clone differs from this one at a single base, so this may be a read error. The chain is built from TRBV6-5 and TRBJ1-5; 8 bases match TRBD1. The CDR3 runs to 16 residues. CDR1 is MNHEY and CDR2 is SVGAGI in the germline V gene. CDR3 in DNA: TGTGCCAGCAGTGGACAGGGTCCCTCTCCCAATCAGTCCCAGCATTTT. Translating it yields CASSGQGPSPNQSQHF.

In its sample, this clonotype was seen many times. V and J are TRBV12-3 or TRBV12-4 and TRBJ2-7; TRBD2 agrees at 10 bases. V trimming: 5 bases; J trimming: 2 bases; junction bases outside the gene matches: 6. The CDR3 extends over 15 amino acids. The chain's CDR3 is CASSLWTSGTYEQYF. The CDR3 DNA sequence: TGTGCCAGCAGTCTATGGACTAGCGGCACCTACGAGCAGTACTTC.

In the case of this clonotype: A clone one base away is much larger, so this may be a read error. V is TRBV19 and J is TRBJ2-1, with D possibly being TRBD1 or TRBD2 (7 bases each). Judging by the DNA end, TRBJ2-7 fits better; the J call may be wrong. Germline-derived CDR1 and CDR2 are LNHDA and SQIVND (reference sequence). The length of the CDR3 is 14 residues. CDR3 residues: CANSESGTVDEQYF. Here the CDR3 DNA reads TGTGCCAATAGTGAAAGCGGGACAGTCGACGAGCAGTACTTC.

This clonotype was picked up one time. The chain couples TRBV29-1 to TRBJ1-5; D not resolved. V shed 8 bases and J shed 7 bases, with 12 bases lying between them. CDR3 size: 11 residues. Germline V gene sequence: CDR1 SQVTM, CDR2 ANQGSEA. The DNA for the CDR3 is TGCAGCTTCAGTGGGGTCCAGCCCCAGCATTTT. Its protein is CSFSGVQPQHF.

This clonotype showed up just a few times. The chain carries TRBV24-1 and TRBJ2-3; a possible D gene is TRBD2 (5 bases). This CDR3 spans 14 amino acids. CDR1 and CDR2 from the germline V gene are KGHDR and SFDVKD. V lost 9 bases and J 4 bases, leaving 16 bases between the germline ends. CDR3 DNA sequence: TGTGCCACCGGTAAGGAGAGGGATCCAGATACGCAGTATTTT. This gives the protein CATGKERDPDTQYF.

This clonotype was picked up a small number of times. CDR3 amino acids: CASSEAGAFEQFF. CDR3 DNA sequence: TGTGCCAGCAGTGAGGCGGGAGCCTTTGAGCAGTTCTTC. This chain connects TRBV25-1 to TRBJ2-1; 7 positions match TRBD2. The CDR3 loop spans 13 amino acids. Germline CDR1 and CDR2: MGHDK and SYGVNS. V lost 3 bases and J lost 9; bases outside the gene matches: 5.